This TCR beta chain was obtained from a study of blood T cell repertoires in COVID-19. As for the study in general: The origin of the acute and convalescent COVID-19 samples was the United States, Italy and Spain. T cells, B-cell-depleted T cells, or PBMCs provided the cDNA or gDNA that served as material.

Original methodology: Researchers report that nucleated cell counts were estimated from reference gene primer amplification. The method was immunoSEQ multiplex PCR; TCRdb's version includes in-frame clones alone and lacks a portion of them. That table supplies the V and J calls and clone size; D and trimming were determined from the DNA. The data contain 60,000 to 90,000 clones, 80% of them singletons. The CDR3 is 12 residues long. The germline V gene has CDR1 SGHTA and CDR2 FQGNSA. Trimming removed 6 bases at V and 7 bases at J, with 10 bases between. This TCR was sampled from a man aged 55 to 70 with active or convalescent COVID-19. Sequenced: peripheral blood. The chain uses TRBV7-2 and TRBJ1-3; the D is unclear. For the CDR3, the DNA is TGTGCCAGCAGTCCTGTTGAGAACACCATATATTTT. It specifies CASSPVENTIYF. Supplemented by reference TRBV7-2 and TRBJ1-3, the full variable domain reads GAGVSQSPSNKVTEKGKDVELRCDPISGHTALYWYRQSLGQGLEFLIYFQGNSAPDKSGLPSDRFSAERTGGSVSTLTIQRTQQEDSAVYLCASSPVENTIYFGEGSWLTVV.